The 14 T cell receptor beta chains below were found in one sample sequenced in a study of T cell repertoires in cytomegalovirus infection. No antigen has been assigned to these receptors. TCRdb reprocessed the reads with MiXCR, giving one entry per CDR3 protein. The sample has 900,000 to 950,000 distinct CDR3 sequences; approximately 33% are singletons. This specimen was cultured CD8+ T cells from PBMCs, taken from culture after CMV antigen stimulation. The receptor set was obtained from a human donor in good health (CMV status not recorded). Some clones in this sample may be carry-over from other donors' samples.

This clonotype has just a few counts. The chain couples TRBV6-6 to TRBJ1-2; 9 bases line up with TRBD1. With 7 bases clipped from V and 8 bases from J, the junction kept 17 bases outside the gene matches. The CDR3 totals 16 residues. Germline V gene data show CDR1 as MNHNY and CDR2 as SVGAGI (reference sequence). The CDR3 here is CASTKGTGRVWGGYTF. DNA for the CDR3: TGTGCCAGCACTAAAGGGACAGGGCGGGTTTGGGGGGGCTACACCTTC.

This clonotype appeared many times. The chain recombines TRBV7-2 with TRBJ1-3; no definite D call. The CDR3 is 11 amino acids. The V end was cut by 7 bases, the J end by 8 bases, with 9 bases between. CDR1 and CDR2 from the germline V gene are SGHTA and FQGNSA. This chain's CDR3 is CASTTGDTIYF. Written as DNA, the CDR3 is TGTGCCAGCACCACCGGGGACACCATATATTTT.

With regard to this clonotype: A read error may be the cause here, since a much bigger clone is one base away. The chain combines TRBV7-6 with TRBJ2-1; D perhaps matches TRBD2 (6 bases). Between the trimmed V and J ends, which lost 4 bases and 6 bases, there was a span of 25 bases. Per the germline V gene, CDR1 is SGHVS and CDR2 is FNYEAQ. CDR3 length equals 18 residues. As DNA, the CDR3 is TGTGCCAGCAGCTCCGGTGCCGTTGCTGGCGGGGCGGGCAATGAGCAGTTCTTC. Protein product: CASSSGAVAGGAGNEQFF. Full variable domain (rest looked up from reference TRBV7-6 and TRBJ2-1): GAGVSQSPRYKVTKRGQDVALRCDPISGHVSLYWYRQALGQGPEFLTYFNYEAQQDKSGLPNDRFSAERPEGSISTLTIQRTEQRDSAMYRCASSSGAVAGGAGNEQFFGPGTRLTVL.

The chain uses TRBV27 and TRBJ1-1; possible D gene TRBD1, 6 bases. This CDR3 has 14 residues. Between the trimmed V and J ends, which lost 0 bases and 10 bases, there was a span of 15 bases. Germline assignment: CDR1 MNHEY and CDR2 SMNVEV (reference sequence). The CDR3 region has the DNA TGTGCCAGCAGTTTATCGGGGGGGGACAATCGAGCTTTCTTT. Residues: CASSLSGGDNRAFF.

This clonotype occurred a few times. This rearrangement joins TRBV27 to TRBJ1-1; no firm D call. V lost 5 bases, J lost 4 bases, and 20 bases lay in between. The CDR3 is 16 amino acids. The V gene's germline CDR1 is MNHEY and CDR2 SMNVEV (reference sequence). The CDR3 protein is CASSPPGVGEGTEAFF. CDR3 in DNA: TGTGCCAGCAGTCCCCCCGGTGTCGGGGAAGGCACTGAAGCTTTCTTT.

Of note for this clonotype: A much larger clone differs from this one at a single base, so this may be a read error. The chain combines TRBV7-2 with TRBJ2-3; D might be TRBD1 or TRBD2, each matching 5 bases. CDR1 and CDR2 (germline): SGHTA, FQGNSA. CDR3 length equals 14 residues. This CDR3 reads CANSPRGVSDTQYF. The CDR3 bases are TGTGCCAACAGCCCGAGGGGAGTGTCAGATACGCAGTATTTT. The variable domain in full, completed from reference TRBV7-2 and TRBJ2-3, reads GAGVSQSPSNKVTEKGKDVELRCDPISGHTALYWYRQSLGQGLEFLIYFQGNSAPDKSGLPSDRFSAERTGGSVSTLTIQRTQQEDSAVYLCANSPRGVSDTQYFGPGTRLTVL.

The chain joins TRBV11-2 to TRBJ2-1, with TRBD2 identical over 9 bases. After removal of 5 bases from V and 4 bases from J, the junction contained 9 bases not matched to a gene. The CDR3 length is 16 residues. Germline assignment: CDR1 SGHAT and CDR2 FQNNGV. This CDR3 reads CASSLIAGVIYNEQFF. Written as DNA, the CDR3 is TGTGCCAGCAGCCTCATAGCGGGGGTGATTTACAATGAGCAGTTCTTC. The variable domain in full, with the rest retrieved from reference TRBV11-2 and TRBJ2-1, is EAGVAQSPRYKIIEKRQSVAFWCNPISGHATLYWYQQILGQGPKLLIQFQNNGVVDDSQLPKDRFSAERLKGVDSTLKIQPAKLEDSAVYLCASSLIAGVIYNEQFFGPGTRLTVL.

This clonotype has just a few counts. V gene TRBV7-9 combines with J gene TRBJ2-1, with 9 bases aligning to TRBD1. The CDR3 sequence is 16 residues long. Germline V CDR1 and CDR2: SEHNR, FQNEAQ (reference sequence). V lost 5 bases and J lost 2; bases outside the gene matches: 7. CDR3 in DNA: TGTGCCAGCAGCATCGGACAGGGGAGGACCTACAATGAGCAGTTCTTC. Its translation: CASSIGQGRTYNEQFF. Filled out from reference TRBV7-9 and TRBJ2-1, the complete variable domain reads DTGVSQNPRHKITKRGQNVTFRCDPISEHNRLYWYRQTLGQGPEFLTYFQNEAQLEKSRLLSDRFSAERPKGSFSTLEIQRTEQGDSAMYLCASSIGQGRTYNEQFFGPGTRLTVL.

Concerning this clonotype itself: Possible read error: a much larger clone is one base away. CDR3: CASSRPGRDTYEQYF. CDR3 nucleotide sequence: TGTGCCAGCAGCCGACCCGGGAGGGACACCTACGAGCAGTACTTC. The chain combines TRBV7-4 with TRBJ2-7; 8 nucleotides line up with TRBD2. The CDR3 totals 15 residues. Per germline, CDR1 SGHVT and CDR2 SQSDAQ. The V gene end was trimmed by 5 bases and the J gene end by 2 bases; junction bases not matched to a gene: 8.

There are a few counts of this clonotype. The CDR3 is CASKPGTGLGQPQHF. The CDR3 coding sequence is TGTGCCAGCAAGCCGGGGACAGGGCTAGGTCAGCCCCAGCATTTT. The chain has TRBV27 and TRBJ1-5, with 9 bases matching TRBD1. The V gene end was trimmed by 7 bases and the J gene end by 6 bases; junction bases not matched to a gene: 10. The CDR3 contains 15 residues. Looked up from germline, CDR1 is MNHEY and CDR2 is SMNVEV (reference sequence).

Concerning this clonotype: Given a much more abundant clone one base away, this may be a read error. V and J are TRBV7-3 and TRBJ2-5; possibly TRBD1 or TRBD2 for D (6 bases each). The CDR3 loop spans 15 amino acids. Germline CDR1 is SGHTA and CDR2 is FQGTGA. V lost 2 bases and J lost 5, with 15 bases in between. The CDR3 reads CASSLWSGARETQYF. CDR3 DNA sequence: TGTGCCAGCAGCTTATGGTCGGGGGCCAGGGAGACCCAGTACTTC. Filled out from reference TRBV7-3 and TRBJ2-5, the complete variable domain reads GAGVSQTPSNKVTEKGKYVELRCDPISGHTALYWYRQSLGQGPEFLIYFQGTGAADDSGLPNDRFFAVRPEGSVSTLKIQRTERGDSAVYLCASSLWSGARETQYFGPGTRLLVL.

V gene TRBV6-4 combines with J gene TRBJ2-4; TRBD2 matches 9 bases. V lost 3 bases and J lost 1; bases outside the gene matches: 13. The CDR3 totals 19 residues. Germline values: CDR1 MRHNA, CDR2 SNTAGT. CDR3 DNA sequence: TGTGCCAGCAGTGAAAAGGGGGCGGGGGGGACCTCGGCCAAAAACATTCAGTACTTC. This encodes CASSEKGAGGTSAKNIQYF.

In its sample, this clonotype was seen many times. V is TRBV19 and J is TRBJ2-4; D ambiguous. CDR3 size: 13 residues. The germline V gene has CDR1 LNHDA and CDR2 SQIVND (reference sequence). V lost 6 bases and J 0 bases, leaving 6 bases between the germline ends. CDR3 coding DNA: TGTGCCAGTAGCAACCAAGCCAAAAACATTCAGTACTTC. Amino acids: CASSNQAKNIQYF.

This clonotype was seen a handful of times. The rearrangement links TRBV5-1 to TRBJ1-1; a possible D gene is TRBD1 (5 bases). The V end was cut by 3 bases, the J end by 0 bases, with 15 bases between. Germline V CDR1 and CDR2: SGHRS, YFSETQ. The CDR3 has 16 amino acids. The CDR3 spells CASSSEIGGVNTEAFF. CDR3 sequence (DNA): TGCGCCAGCAGCTCAGAGATCGGGGGGGTGAACACTGAAGCTTTCTTT.